The 27 T cell receptor beta chains below come from one sample, sequenced in a study of T-cell reconstitution after alpha-beta-depleted transplantation in children. Unique molecular identifiers were incorporated when the TCRbeta library was constructed. TCRdb fed the PCR reads into MiXCR, producing one record per CDR3 protein. The sample includes about 580,000 distinct CDR3 sequences, roughly 23% seen only once; the top ten take approximately 14%. Sequencing used PBMCs, mostly from graft donor cells, obtained 360 days after TCRalphabeta/CD19-depleted stem cell transplant. The receptors shown here come from a boy under three years old who had a stem cell transplant for acute myeloid leukemia, so the T cells may come from the graft donor.

This clonotype appeared many times. The chain links TRBV12-3 or TRBV12-4 to TRBJ1-5; 8 positions agree with TRBD1. V shed 4 bases and J 4 bases; nucleotides not matched to a gene: 6. This CDR3 is 15 amino acids long. CDR3 residues: CASSSSGGGNQPQHF. The CDR3 DNA is TGTGCCAGCAGTTCGTCAGGGGGCGGGAATCAGCCCCAGCATTTT.

This clonotype was observed at least ten times. The genes are TRBV29-1 and TRBJ2-1; tentative D call: TRBD2 (5 bases). V was cut by 4 bases and J by 9 bases, with 22 bases left in between. The germline gives CDR1 SQVTM, CDR2 ANQGSEA. The CDR3 spans 15 residues. The CDR3 DNA reads TGCAGCGTTGGGGGAGAGGCCCATTATTTCGGTGAGCAGTTCTTC. Encoded protein: CSVGGEAHYFGEQFF.

This clonotype was recorded a few times. This chain uses TRBV25-1 with TRBJ2-1, with D tentatively TRBD1 (5 bases). The V end lost 10 bases, the J end lost 10 bases, and 11 bases lay between the germline ends. The germline V gene encodes CDR1 MGHDK and CDR2 SYGVNS. This CDR3 has 10 amino acids. The CDR3 DNA reads as TGTGCCAAGGGGCTACTCGAGCAGTTCTTC. Protein: CAKGLLEQFF.

This clonotype has a handful of counts. This chain connects TRBV20-1 to TRBJ2-3; 7 bases fit TRBD2. The germline V gene has CDR1 DFQATT and CDR2 SNEGSKA (reference sequence). This CDR3 comprises 15 residues. J lost 0 bases, V lost 6 bases, and 9 bases had no gene match. CDR3 sequence: CSAGDPGGSTDTQYF. The CDR3 DNA is TGCAGTGCGGGGGATCCGGGGGGAAGCACAGATACGCAGTATTTT.

This clonotype was found many times. J is TRBJ2-7 and V is TRBV10-2, with unresolved D. Germline CDR1 is WSHSY and CDR2 is SAAADI. This CDR3 is built from 10 residues. Trimming took 3 bases from V and 7 from J, leaving 4 bases between them. The CDR3 nucleotides read TGCGCCAGCAGTGACAGGGAGCAGTACTTC. Its protein product is CASSDREQYF.

The sample holds many counts of this clonotype. V usage is TRBV7-9 and J usage is TRBJ2-5, with 8 bases lining up with TRBD1. The CDR3 totals 14 residues. Trimming removed 1 base from V and 7 bases from J; junction bases left unmatched: 5. Looked up from germline, CDR1 is SEHNR and CDR2 is FQNEAQ (reference sequence). CDR3 coding DNA: TGTGCCAGCAGCTTAGGACAGGGGAAACGGACCCAGTACTTC. Encoded protein: CASSLGQGKRTQYF.

This clonotype appeared a few times. V gene TRBV19 combines with J gene TRBJ2-1; TRBD2 matches at 12 bases. The trim removed 6 bases at V and 3 bases at J, leaving 3 bases unmatched. The CDR3 totals 15 residues. Germline V gene lookup returns CDR1 LNHDA and CDR2 SQIVND (reference sequence). This CDR3 is CASRTGLAGYNEQFF. The CDR3 nucleotides are TGTGCCAGTAGGACGGGACTAGCGGGCTACAATGAGCAGTTCTTC.

This clonotype was counted between two and nine times. Being one base from a much bigger clone, this may be a read error. The rearrangement links TRBV12-3 or TRBV12-4 to TRBJ2-7; D is unclear. This CDR3 has 12 residues. Deletions cut 2 bases from V and 3 bases from J, with 5 bases between. The CDR3 DNA reads as TGTGCCAGCAGTTTATCGGTCTACGAGCAGTACTTC. Its translation: CASSLSVYEQYF.

This clonotype was seen only a few times. The rearrangement links TRBV20-1 to TRBJ2-5; D assignment may be TRBD1 or TRBD2 (6 bases each). V lost 5 bases to trimming and J lost 5 bases, with 18 bases between them. The CDR3 runs 14 residues. The germline gives CDR1 DFQATT, CDR2 SNEGSKA (reference sequence). The chain's CDR3 is CSASKGGGRETQYF. The CDR3 DNA reads TGCAGTGCTTCCAAGGGGGGTGGAAGGGAGACCCAGTACTTC.

The genes are TRBV28 and TRBJ1-1; possible D gene TRBD1, 5 bases. There are 14 residues in the CDR3. Trimming took off 0 bases at V and 8 bases at J, with 13 bases between the two ends. Germline CDR1 reads MDHEN; CDR2 reads SYDVKM. CDR3 amino acids: CASSLWAGRPEAFF. CDR3 DNA: TGTGCCAGCAGTTTATGGGCAGGGAGGCCGGAAGCTTTCTTT.

V is TRBV7-9 and J is TRBJ2-5; 8 bases are shared with TRBD1. V lost 5 bases and J lost 4; bases outside the gene matches: 15. In germline, CDR1 is SEHNR, CDR2 FQNEAQ (reference sequence). This CDR3 comprises 17 residues. The CDR3 loop is CASSHPRTGLNGETQYF. CDR3 nucleotides: TGTGCCAGCAGCCACCCCAGGACAGGGCTCAATGGAGAGACCCAGTACTTC.

The V call is TRBV20-1, the J call TRBJ2-1; TRBD2 aligns across 9 bases. Trimming at V came to 1 base and at J to 9 bases, leaving 10 bases not matched to a gene. This CDR3 contains 15 residues. Germline lookup yields CDR1 DFQATT and CDR2 SNEGSKA (reference sequence). The CDR3 DNA sequence: TGCAGTGCTAGAGTTGCGGGGGGGCCTGTGGCTGAGCAGTTCTTC. Translated: CSARVAGGPVAEQFF.

The chain employs TRBV10-3 and TRBJ1-6; TRBD1 is a possible D gene (6 bases). The CDR3 spans 14 residues. The V gene lost 11 bases and the J gene lost 10 bases, with 21 bases spanning the gap. CDR1 is ENHRY and CDR2 is SYGVKD in the germline V gene. Here the CDR3 DNA reads TGTGCCTCCGCTCAACTTACAGGGACGTCACCCCTCCACTTT. Residues: CASAQLTGTSPLHF.

This clonotype was counted only a few times. CDR3 residues: CASSLAGGQGYNEQFF. CDR3 sequence (DNA): TGCGCCAGCAGCTTGGCCGGGGGACAGGGTTACAATGAGCAGTTCTTC. The chain carries TRBV5-1 and TRBJ2-1, with 9 bases lining up with TRBD1. V gave up 0 bases and J gave up 4 bases; unmatched junction bases: 5. The CDR3 length is 16 residues. The germline CDR1 and CDR2 sequences are SGHRS and YFSETQ.

In this sample, this clonotype turned up many times. The chain combines TRBV7-9 with TRBJ2-7; D perhaps matches TRBD1 (5 bases). The germline V gene has CDR1 SEHNR and CDR2 FQNEAQ (reference sequence). V lost 1 base and J 3 bases, leaving 13 bases between the germline ends. There are 15 residues in the CDR3. This CDR3 is CASSLVRGLIYEQYF. The CDR3 DNA reads as TGTGCCAGCAGCTTAGTTAGGGGCCTTATCTACGAGCAGTACTTC.

This rearrangement joins TRBV6-1 to TRBJ2-6; D is unresolved. The ends were cut back, 5 bases at V and 0 bases at J, with 8 bases in the middle. CDR3 length: 15 residues. Germline CDR1 MNHNS, CDR2 SASEGT. The CDR3 DNA sequence: TGTGCCAGCAGTAGGGAACCCTCTGGGGCCAACGTCCTGACTTTC. Translation gives CASSREPSGANVLTF.

The chain is built from TRBV7-9 and TRBJ2-7; 7 nucleotides agree with TRBD1. V lost 5 bases, J lost 5 bases, and 6 bases stayed unmatched. The V gene's germline CDR1 is SEHNR and CDR2 FQNEAQ (reference sequence). The CDR3 extends over 13 amino acids. The CDR3 DNA follows: TGTGCCAGCAGCCAAAACAGGGGAAACGAGCAGTACTTC. It specifies CASSQNRGNEQYF.

This clonotype has just a few counts. V usage is TRBV6-5 and J usage is TRBJ2-1, with 7 nucleotides matching TRBD2. V shed 2 bases, J shed 5 bases, and the junction held 12 bases outside the gene matches. CDR3 length equals 17 residues. Germline values: CDR1 MNHEY, CDR2 SVGAGI. The chain's CDR3 is CASSYPVFLADNNEQFF. The CDR3 DNA follows: TGTGCCAGCAGTTACCCTGTGTTCCTAGCGGATAACAATGAGCAGTTCTTC.

V usage is TRBV27 and J usage is TRBJ2-3; D perhaps matches TRBD1 (5 bases). The CDR3 is made up of 16 amino acids. The ends were cut back, 5 bases at V and 2 bases at J, with 17 bases in the middle. Germline values: CDR1 MNHEY, CDR2 SMNVEV (reference sequence). The DNA for the CDR3 is TGTGCCAGCAGTCCTCCTGGACAAGCCTACACAGATACGCAGTATTTT. Its protein is CASSPPGQAYTDTQYF.

This clonotype was counted ten times or more. The genes are TRBV7-9 and TRBJ2-1; no firm D call. The ends were cut back, 2 bases at V and 6 bases at J, with 5 bases in the middle. CDR3 size: 12 residues. CDR1 is SEHNR and CDR2 is FQNEAQ in the germline V gene (reference sequence). This CDR3 is CASSLNSNEQFF. CDR3 coding DNA: TGTGCCAGCAGCTTAAACAGCAATGAGCAGTTCTTC. The whole variable domain, remainder taken from reference TRBV7-9 and TRBJ2-1, is DTGVSQNPRHKITKRGQNVTFRCDPISEHNRLYWYRQTLGQGPEFLTYFQNEAQLEKSRLLSDRFSAERPKGSFSTLEIQRTEQGDSAMYLCASSLNSNEQFFGPGTRLTVL.

The gene calls are TRBV24-1 and TRBJ2-2; 10 bases align to TRBD1. Germline V gene sequence: CDR1 KGHDR, CDR2 SFDVKD. The CDR3 has 18 residues. V gave up 5 bases and J gave up 6 bases; unmatched junction bases: 14. CDR3 sequence (DNA): TGTGCCACCAGTGGAAATACTGCCGGGACAGGGGCGCCCGGGGAGCTGTTTTTT. Translating it yields CATSGNTAGTGAPGELFF.

There are a few counts of this clonotype. The chain combines TRBV20-1 with TRBJ2-1, with TRBD2 matching over 10 bases. Germline CDR1 and CDR2: DFQATT and SNEGSKA (reference sequence). V was pared by 2 bases and J by 1 base, with 11 bases of the junction left unmatched. The CDR3 totals 18 residues. CDR3 in amino acids: CSARFGSSGGASYNEQFF. DNA for the CDR3: TGCAGTGCTAGATTTGGGAGCAGCGGGGGGGCATCCTACAATGAGCAGTTCTTC.

This clonotype has only a few counts. This chain joins TRBV20-1 and TRBJ2-7; D uncertain. The CDR3 runs 12 residues. Trimming left V 3 bases short and J 5 bases short, with 11 bases between. The germline gives CDR1 DFQATT, CDR2 SNEGSKA (reference sequence). CDR3 residues: CSASRSRDEQYV. CDR3 nucleotides: TGCAGTGCTAGTCGAAGCCGGGACGAGCAGTACGTC.

This sequence joins TRBV7-2 and TRBJ1-4, with TRBD1 matching over 8 bases. The CDR3 sequence is 14 residues long. The germline CDR1 and CDR2 sequences are SGHTA and FQGNSA. Germline trimming cut 1 base from V and 10 bases from J; bases unmatched to any gene: 5. The CDR3 spells CASSLVDRDGKLFF. The CDR3 DNA is TGTGCCAGCAGCTTAGTGGACAGGGACGGAAAACTGTTTTTT.

V usage is TRBV7-9 and J usage is TRBJ2-7, with 8 bases aligning to TRBD1. Germline V gives CDR1 SEHNR, CDR2 FQNEAQ (reference sequence). The CDR3 length is 14 residues. V was clipped by 4 bases and J by 6 bases; unmatched bases: 8. The CDR3 DNA reads as TGTGCCAGCAGCTCAGATCGGACAGGGAGCGAGCAGTACTTC. Its translation is CASSSDRTGSEQYF.

The rearrangement uses TRBV2 and TRBJ2-3; TRBD2 matches 9 bases. Germline lookup yields CDR1 SNHLY and CDR2 FYNNEI. This CDR3 contains 16 residues. The V gene end was trimmed by 4 bases and the J gene end by 2 bases; junction bases not matched to a gene: 7. The CDR3 DNA follows: TGTGCCAGCAGTGGGTCGGAGCGGGGGGTCACAGATACGCAGTATTTT. Encoded protein: CASSGSERGVTDTQYF.

The chain joins TRBV9 to TRBJ2-5, with D possibly being TRBD2 (6 bases). Between the trimmed V and J ends, which lost 0 bases and 4 bases, there was a span of 10 bases. The CDR3 spans 14 residues. The germline V gene encodes CDR1 SGDLS and CDR2 YYNGEE. CDR3 residues: CASSVGTSRETQYF. CDR3 DNA: TGTGCCAGCAGCGTAGGAACTAGCAGAGAGACCCAGTACTTC. The variable domain in full, with the rest retrieved from reference TRBV9 and TRBJ2-5, is DSGVTQTPKHLITATGQRVTLRCSPRSGDLSVYWYQQSLDQGLQFLIQYYNGEERAKGNILERFSAQQFPDLHSELNLSSLELGDSALYFCASSVGTSRETQYFGPGTRLLVL.